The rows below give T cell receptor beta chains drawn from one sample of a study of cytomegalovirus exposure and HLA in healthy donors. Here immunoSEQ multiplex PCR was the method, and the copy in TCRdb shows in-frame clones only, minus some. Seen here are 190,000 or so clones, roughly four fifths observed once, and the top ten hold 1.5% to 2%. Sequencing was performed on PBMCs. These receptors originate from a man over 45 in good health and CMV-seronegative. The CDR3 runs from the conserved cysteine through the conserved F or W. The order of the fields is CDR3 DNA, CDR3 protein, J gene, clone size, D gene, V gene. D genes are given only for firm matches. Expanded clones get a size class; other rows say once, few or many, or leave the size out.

cdr3_nt: TGTGCCAGCAGGCTAGCGGGCCGCTGGGAGACCCAGTACTTC; cdr3_aa: CASRLAGRWETQYF; j_call: TRBJ2-5; clone_size: -; d_call: TRBD2; v_call: TRBV28
cdr3_nt: TGTGCCAGTAGTATCTCCAGTTCACCCAATCAGCCCCAGCATTTT; cdr3_aa: CASSISSSPNQPQHF; j_call: TRBJ1-5; clone_size: -; d_call: -; v_call: TRBV19
cdr3_nt: TGTGCCAGCAGCCGCAGATGGGGCCAAGGGCCTAATGGCGGGGAGCTGTTTTTT; cdr3_aa: CASSRRWGQGPNGGELFF; j_call: TRBJ2-2; clone_size: -; d_call: -; v_call: TRBV11-3
cdr3_nt: TGTGCCAGCTCAGGGGGTCAAGTGCGAGGCTACACCTTC; cdr3_aa: CASSGGQVRGYTF; j_call: TRBJ1-2; clone_size: -; d_call: TRBD1; v_call: TRBV10-3
cdr3_nt: TGTGCCAGCAGCGTAGGGGCTAGCGGGAGGATGGGTACAGATACGCAGTATTTT; cdr3_aa: CASSVGASGRMGTDTQYF; j_call: TRBJ2-3; clone_size: -; d_call: TRBD2; v_call: TRBV9
cdr3_nt: TGCAGCGTTTTAGTCCCGGGTGGAAACACCATATATTTT; cdr3_aa: CSVLVPGGNTIYF; j_call: TRBJ1-3; clone_size: -; d_call: -; v_call: TRBV29-1
cdr3_nt: TGCGCCAGCAGCCCCTCGGGACAGACGAACACTGAAGCTTTCTTT; cdr3_aa: CASSPSGQTNTEAFF; j_call: TRBJ1-1; clone_size: once; d_call: TRBD1; v_call: TRBV5-1
cdr3_nt: TGTGCCAGCAGCCAAGGGACAGGGCGGTACGAGCAGTACTTC; cdr3_aa: CASSQGTGRYEQYF; j_call: TRBJ2-7; clone_size: -; d_call: TRBD1; v_call: TRBV4-2
cdr3_nt: TGTGCCAGCAGCTCGTCGGGAGGGGAGGCTGAAGCTTTCTTT; cdr3_aa: CASSSSGGEAEAFF; j_call: TRBJ1-1; clone_size: -; d_call: -; v_call: TRBV7-9
cdr3_nt: TGTGCCAGCAGCGGACAGGGAGGAACTGAAAAACTGTTTTTT; cdr3_aa: CASSGQGGTEKLFF; j_call: TRBJ1-4; clone_size: -; d_call: TRBD1; v_call: TRBV7-6
cdr3_nt: TGTGCCAGCAGCGAACTTCAGGGGGCCACTGAAGCTTTCTTT; cdr3_aa: CASSELQGATEAFF; j_call: TRBJ1-1; clone_size: few; d_call: TRBD1; v_call: TRBV7-9
cdr3_nt: TGTGCCAGCAGTGTAGCGGGAGGGCCGGGGGAGACCCAGTACTTC; cdr3_aa: CASSVAGGPGETQYF; j_call: TRBJ2-5; clone_size: -; d_call: TRBD2; v_call: TRBV5-5
cdr3_nt: TGCGCCAGCAGCTCCGGGACAGGGGGGGAAAAACTGTTTTTT; cdr3_aa: CASSSGTGGEKLFF; j_call: TRBJ1-4; clone_size: -; d_call: TRBD1; v_call: TRBV5-1
cdr3_nt: TGTGCCAGTACCGGGTTTAACAGGGGGACTGAAGCTTTCTTT; cdr3_aa: CASTGFNRGTEAFF; j_call: TRBJ1-1; clone_size: -; d_call: TRBD1; v_call: TRBV19
cdr3_nt: TGTGCCAGCAGCTTTGGACACAACTACGAGCAGTACTTC; cdr3_aa: CASSFGHNYEQYF; j_call: TRBJ2-7; clone_size: -; d_call: -; v_call: TRBV7-3
cdr3_nt: TGTGCCAGCAGCCTTGGAGGACAGCTTGGAGACGAGCAGTACTTC; cdr3_aa: CASSLGGQLGDEQYF; j_call: TRBJ2-7; clone_size: -; d_call: -; v_call: TRBV11-3
cdr3_nt: TGTGCCAGCTCACCCCCGGGGATATACAATGGGGAGCTGTTTTTT; cdr3_aa: CASSPPGIYNGELFF; j_call: TRBJ2-2; clone_size: -; d_call: -; v_call: TRBV18
cdr3_nt: TGTGCCAGCAGCTTCGCCCAGGGGAGCAATCAGCCCCAGCATTTT; cdr3_aa: CASSFAQGSNQPQHF; j_call: TRBJ1-5; clone_size: -; d_call: -; v_call: TRBV5-5
cdr3_nt: TGTGCCAGCAGCGGCCGACAAGACTCTGGGGCCAACGTCCTGACTTTC; cdr3_aa: CASSGRQDSGANVLTF; j_call: TRBJ2-6; clone_size: -; d_call: -; v_call: TRBV9
cdr3_nt: TGCGCCAGCAGCTTGGTCCCAGGATCAGAGACCCAGTACTTC; cdr3_aa: CASSLVPGSETQYF; j_call: TRBJ2-5; clone_size: -; d_call: -; v_call: TRBV5-1
cdr3_nt: TGTGCCAGCAGCTTGGTGGGCCGGTCGTCCTACGAGCAGTACTTC; cdr3_aa: CASSLVGRSSYEQYF; j_call: TRBJ2-7; clone_size: once; d_call: -; v_call: TRBV5-5
cdr3_nt: TGTGGGAGGGCGAGGTACGAGCAGTACTTC; cdr3_aa: CGRARYEQYF; j_call: TRBJ2-7; clone_size: -; d_call: -; v_call: TRBV27
cdr3_nt: TGTGCCAGCAGCTTAGGAGGACAGGGGTGGTACGAGCAGTACTTC; cdr3_aa: CASSLGGQGWYEQYF; j_call: TRBJ2-7; clone_size: -; d_call: TRBD1; v_call: TRBV7-2
cdr3_nt: TGTGCCAGCAGTGAAGGAGCGGGTCTACCCTACGAGCAGTACTTC; cdr3_aa: CASSEGAGLPYEQYF; j_call: TRBJ2-7; clone_size: -; d_call: -; v_call: TRBV2
cdr3_nt: TGTGCCAGCACCGAGGGACACCTCTACGAGCAGTACTTC; cdr3_aa: CASTEGHLYEQYF; j_call: TRBJ2-7; clone_size: -; d_call: -; v_call: TRBV6-1
cdr3_nt: TGCGCCAGCAGCTTTCTAGGTGGAGGGGCCCAAGAGACCCAGTACTTC; cdr3_aa: CASSFLGGGAQETQYF; j_call: TRBJ2-5; clone_size: -; d_call: -; v_call: TRBV5-1
cdr3_nt: TGTGCCACCAGCAGAGATATTCGTCTCAATGAAAAACTGTTTTTT; cdr3_aa: CATSRDIRLNEKLFF; j_call: TRBJ1-4; clone_size: -; d_call: -; v_call: TRBV15
cdr3_nt: TGTGCCAGCAGCTTAAGGGGACTAAAGAACACTGAAGCTTTCTTT; cdr3_aa: CASSLRGLKNTEAFF; j_call: TRBJ1-1; clone_size: -; d_call: -; v_call: TRBV7-8
cdr3_nt: TGTGCCAGCAGCTTAGCACAGGGGCGAAATCAGCCCCAGCATTTT; cdr3_aa: CASSLAQGRNQPQHF; j_call: TRBJ1-5; clone_size: -; d_call: TRBD1; v_call: TRBV5-6
cdr3_nt: TGTGCCAGCAGCTTGGGAGCGGGGCTCGCCTACGAGCAGTACTTC; cdr3_aa: CASSLGAGLAYEQYF; j_call: TRBJ2-7; clone_size: -; d_call: TRBD2; v_call: TRBV5-4
cdr3_nt: TGTGCCAGCAGCGGAACAGGGGCGTTGAACACTGAAGCTTTCTTT; cdr3_aa: CASSGTGALNTEAFF; j_call: TRBJ1-1; clone_size: -; d_call: TRBD1; v_call: TRBV5-4
cdr3_nt: TGTGCCAGCAGCCCGACGGACAGGCTTGGCTACACCTTC; cdr3_aa: CASSPTDRLGYTF; j_call: TRBJ1-2; clone_size: -; d_call: TRBD1; v_call: TRBV9
cdr3_nt: TGTGCCAGTGGTCGGGGAGCGGGAGGGCCTCGAAGTGAGACCCAGTACTTC; cdr3_aa: CASGRGAGGPRSETQYF; j_call: TRBJ2-5; clone_size: -; d_call: TRBD2; v_call: TRBV27